What follows are 26 T cell receptor beta chains derived from one specimen sequenced in a study of glioma-infiltrating T cells (dated by TCRdb to between 2015 and 2016). The data were produced on an Illumina MiSeq. TCR alpha and beta CDR3 regions were amplified with the iRepertoire nested amplicon-rescue multiplex PCR (arm-PCR) platform from RNA. TCRdb reworked the public reads: Q25 trimming with fastp, MiXCR clone assembly, productive beta chains retained. Each entry is one CDR3 protein sequence, shown with its most common DNA and genes. Here the sample has approximately 100,000 distinct CDR3 sequences; about 28% occur a single time. The ten largest clones add up to 44% of the sample. Sequencing was performed on glioma tissue, nonneoplastic brain tissue, or PBMCs (not recorded which). These receptors all come from a human donor with low-grade glioma or glioblastoma, undergoing nonglioma brain surgery, or in good health (not recorded which).

This clonotype was detected a few times. The chain combines TRBV4-3 with TRBJ2-2; D possibly corresponds to TRBD2 (6 bases). The CDR3 is made up of 13 amino acids. Germline V gene data show CDR1 as LGHNA and CDR2 as YSLEER. Trimming removed 4 bases from V and 6 bases from J, with 9 bases in between. The CDR3 is CASSPSGAGELFF. The CDR3 DNA reads TGCGCCAGCAGCCCGTCGGGGGCCGGGGAGCTGTTTTTT.

In the case of this clonotype: One end of the junction varies from germline; a read error may be responsible. The chain combines TRBV11-2 with TRBJ1-1; D not resolved. Germline-derived CDR1 and CDR2 are SGHAT and FQNNGV. The CDR3 runs 13 residues. The CDR3 sequence is CAGSLSLNTEAFF. DNA for the CDR3: TGTGCCGGCAGCTTATCTCTGAACACTGAAGCTTTCTTT.

This clonotype was observed many times. The chain combines TRBV5-4 with TRBJ2-3, with 8 positions matching TRBD2. J was trimmed by 2 bases and V by 1 base; bases with no gene match: 6. From germline, CDR1 is SGHNT and CDR2 YYREEE (reference sequence). There are 16 residues in the CDR3. For the CDR3, the DNA is TGTGCCAGCAGCTTGTCGGCGGGGGGCCCCACAGATACGCAGTATTTT. Translating it yields CASSLSAGGPTDTQYF.

The table lists this clonotype with many counts. This sequence joins TRBV6-2 or TRBV6-3 and TRBJ2-1, with unresolved D. Trimming took 4 bases from V and 5 from J, leaving 9 bases between them. Germline V gene data show CDR1 as MNHEY and CDR2 as SVGEGT. The CDR3 consists of 13 residues. DNA for the CDR3: TGTGCCAGCAGTTCTCACCGGGACAATGAGCAGTTCTTC. Its translation: CASSSHRDNEQFF.

This clonotype was detected only a few times. The genes are TRBV7-9 and TRBJ2-1, with D tentatively TRBD2 (7 bases). The CDR3 extends over 16 amino acids. The germline V and J ends were trimmed by 5 bases and 2 bases, with 16 bases remaining between them. Germline values: CDR1 SEHNR, CDR2 FQNEAQ (reference sequence). The CDR3 DNA reads as TGTGCCAGCAGCCCCCCCGGGGGGCCGCCCTACAATGAGCAGTTCTTC. Amino acids: CASSPPGGPPYNEQFF.

This clonotype showed up many times. The junction departs from germline at one end; a sequencing error may be responsible. The V gene is TRBV20-1, the J gene TRBJ2-1; 7 positions agree with TRBD2. The CDR3 spans 15 residues. Germline V gene sequence: CDR1 DFQATT, CDR2 SNEGSKA (reference sequence). This chain's CDR3 is CSARTTSSGYNEQSF. The CDR3 DNA follows: TGCAGTGCTAGAACGACTAGCAGCGGCTACAATGAGCAGTCCTTC.

This clonotype was counted ten times or more. The V call is TRBV19, the J call TRBJ1-2; TRBD1 might be the D (5 bases). V was trimmed by 3 bases and J by 3 bases, leaving 8 bases between them. The CDR3 spans 13 residues. Per the germline V gene, CDR1 is LNHDA and CDR2 is SQIVND (reference sequence). In DNA, the CDR3 is TGTGCCAGTAGTATTGGGACCTACTATGGCTACACCTTC. This gives the protein CASSIGTYYGYTF.

The gene calls are TRBV3-1 and TRBJ2-3; D remains unclear. Germline CDR1 reads LGHDT; CDR2 reads YNNKEL (reference sequence). The CDR3 length is 14 residues. Deletions cut 7 bases from V and 8 bases from J, with 19 bases between. The chain's CDR3 is CASKPSQAPGTQYF. DNA of the CDR3: TGTGCCAGCAAACCTTCGCAGGCCCCAGGTACGCAGTATTTT.

Remarks on this clonotype: The CDR3 carries no conserved terminal phenylalanine or tryptophan, so it likely arises from a read error. Because the CDR3's place on the DNA is in doubt, the DNA is left out and the CDR3 is given as listed by TCRdb. The chain recombines TRBV20-1 with TRBJ1-2; TRBD1 was called by the table and not checked on the DNA. The CDR3 comprises 9 residues, both ends counted. Per germline, CDR1 DFQATT and CDR2 SNEGSKA (reference sequence). CDR3 residues: CSARGLGAL.

The table lists this clonotype with many counts. V usage is TRBV6-1 and J usage is TRBJ2-3; D remains ambiguous. Trimming took 5 bases from V and 2 from J, leaving 20 bases between them. Germline V gene sequence: CDR1 MNHNS, CDR2 SASEGT. The CDR3 runs 17 residues. The CDR3 DNA follows: TGTGCCAGCAGTTCCATAACAGACCTGGTATCCACAGATACGCAGTATTTT. Amino acids: CASSSITDLVSTDTQYF.

This clonotype occurred a few times. The chain uses TRBV7-2 and TRBJ1-2; TRBD1 agrees at 9 bases. The CDR3 sequence is 13 residues long. Germline-derived CDR1 and CDR2 are SGHTA and FQGNSA. Losses at the gene ends were 8 bases for V and 8 bases for J; bases not matched to a gene: 9. Written as DNA, the CDR3 is TGTGCCAGCCGCAAGGACAGGGGTGGGGGCTACACCTTC. It codes for CASRKDRGGGYTF.

The J gene is TRBJ2-7, the V gene TRBV4-3, with D possibly TRBD2 on 6 matching bases. Trimming took off 1 base at V and 0 bases at J, with 10 bases between the two ends. Germline V gives CDR1 LGHNA, CDR2 YSLEER. CDR3 length: 15 amino acids. As DNA, the CDR3 is TGCGCCAGCAGCCAAGTAGGAGGGTACTCCTACGAGCAGTACTTC. It translates to CASSQVGGYSYEQYF.

This clonotype was seen many times. This chain joins TRBV15 and TRBJ1-5; possibly TRBD1 for D (6 bases). The CDR3 has 15 amino acids. Trimming removed 7 bases at V and 2 bases at J, with 15 bases between. Per the germline V gene, CDR1 is LNHNV and CDR2 is YYDKDF (reference sequence). The CDR3 spells CATTIGGGRNQPQHF. The CDR3, as DNA: TGTGCCACCACGATTGGAGGGGGTCGCAATCAGCCCCAGCATTTT.

To note about this clonotype: Possible read error: a much larger clone is one base away. Without the conserved terminal phenylalanine or tryptophan, this CDR3 likely stems from a read error. V usage is TRBV6-2 or TRBV6-3 and J usage is TRBJ1-5, with 8 bases matching TRBD1. With 6 bases clipped from V and 7 bases from J, the junction kept 11 bases outside the gene matches. This CDR3 has 15 amino acids. Germline loops: CDR1 MNHEY, CDR2 SVGEGT. The CDR3 DNA reads TGTGCCAGCAGCCCGACAGGGGATAGTAGACAGCCCCAGCATTCT. Protein: CASSPTGDSRQPQHS.

The CDR3 DNA follows: TGCGCCAGCAGCTTGGCGGGAAGTCAGGGGGCTTGGTCCTACGAGCAGTACTTC. This gives the protein CASSLAGSQGAWSYEQYF. This chain links TRBV5-1 with TRBJ2-7; the match to TRBD1 covers 8 bases. Germline loops: CDR1 SGHRS, CDR2 YFSETQ. The trim removed 0 bases at V and 1 base at J, leaving 12 bases unmatched. The CDR3 spans 18 residues.

In this sample, this clonotype turned up many times. In DNA, the CDR3 is TGCGCCAGCAGCCAAAGCGTAGACACAGATACGCAGTATTTT. Its protein is CASSQSVDTDTQYF. V usage is TRBV4-3 and J usage is TRBJ2-3; D gene ambiguous. The CDR3 loop spans 14 amino acids. Trimming shortened V by 2 bases and J by 2 bases, and 8 bases separated the two germline ends. Germline lookup yields CDR1 LGHNA and CDR2 YSLEER.

This clonotype is categorized as large. The chain uses TRBV7-9 and TRBJ2-4; D uncertain. The germline V and J ends were trimmed by 3 bases and 3 bases, with 3 bases remaining between them. The CDR3 contains 12 residues. The V gene's germline CDR1 is SEHNR and CDR2 FQNEAQ (reference sequence). The CDR3 loop is CASSFNKNIQYF. CDR3 DNA: TGTGCCAGCAGCTTTAACAAAAACATTCAGTACTTC.

This clonotype was seen a few times. This CDR3 is CATSDDTGTRSIGEQFF. DNA for the CDR3: TGTGCCACCAGTGACGACACCGGGACTAGGAGTATAGGTGAGCAGTTCTTC. This rearrangement joins TRBV24-1 to TRBJ2-1; TRBD2 matches 8 bases. CDR1 KGHDR and CDR2 SFDVKD come from the germline V gene. After removal of 4 bases from V and 9 bases from J, the junction contained 16 bases not matched to a gene. The CDR3 sequence is 17 residues long.

About this clonotype: A read error is possible here, since a much larger clone lies one base away. The chain recombines TRBV2 with TRBJ2-5; D not resolved. Germline V gene sequence: CDR1 SNHLY, CDR2 FYNNEI. Trimming removed 0 bases at V and 4 bases at J, with 12 bases between. The CDR3 is 15 residues long. CDR3 nucleotide sequence: TGTGCCAGCAGTGAAGCCGTGTCCAAGAGAGAGACCCAGTACTTC. It specifies CASSEAVSKRETQYF.

The V call is TRBV30, the J call TRBJ1-5; no clear D. Germline V CDR1 and CDR2: GTSNPN, SVGIG (reference sequence). The CDR3 consists of 12 residues. Trimming pared 2 bases from V and 4 bases from J, leaving 6 bases between. CDR3 DNA: TGTGCCTGGAGTCCGGGAAATCAGCCCCAGCATTTT. Protein sequence: CAWSPGNQPQHF. The full variable domain, rest sourced from reference TRBV30 and TRBJ1-5, is SQTIHQWPATLVQPVGSPLSLECTVEGTSNPNLYWYRQAAGRGLQLLFYSVGIGQISSEVPQNLSASRPQDRQFILSSKKLLLSDSGFYLCAWSPGNQPQHFGDGTRLSIL.

This clonotype was found a few times. This chain connects TRBV5-8 to TRBJ2-7, with a weak D call TRBD2 (6 bases). V dropped 2 bases and J dropped 3 bases, with 12 bases sitting between them. The CDR3 totals 14 residues. CDR1 is SGHTS and CDR2 is YDEGEE in the germline V gene. CDR3 sequence reads: CASSLMQGLYEQYF. In DNA form, the CDR3 reads TGTGCCAGCAGCTTAATGCAGGGACTCTACGAGCAGTACTTC.

The chain links TRBV5-1 to TRBJ1-3; D not certain. This CDR3 region has 15 residues. Trimming removed 5 bases at V and 5 bases at J, with 17 bases between. The germline gives CDR1 SGHRS, CDR2 YFSETQ. CDR3 nucleotides: TGCGCCAGCAGACCCGCCGACGGCAGGAGAAACACCATATATTTT. Its translation: CASRPADGRRNTIYF.

V usage is TRBV28 and J usage is TRBJ1-1; D possibly corresponds to TRBD1 (5 bases). V lost 2 bases and J 4 bases, leaving 11 bases between the germline ends. This CDR3 region has 14 residues. Germline values: CDR1 MDHEN, CDR2 SYDVKM. CDR3 in DNA: TGTGCCAGCAGTTTAGCGGGGGTATTCACTGAAGCTTTCTTT. Translating it yields CASSLAGVFTEAFF.

This clonotype was seen only once. The CDR3 protein is CASSWRLAYEQFF. Written as DNA, the CDR3 is TGTGCCAGCAGCTGGAGACTAGCCTATGAGCAGTTCTTC. The rearrangement uses TRBV6-1 and TRBJ2-1; TRBD2 matches at 7 bases. This CDR3 spans 13 amino acids. V gave up 6 bases and J gave up 8 bases; unmatched junction bases: 7. Per germline, CDR1 MNHNS and CDR2 SASEGT.

At least ten counts were recorded for this clonotype. The V and J genes are TRBV27 and TRBJ2-5, with D unclear. CDR3 length: 12 amino acids. V lost 5 bases and J lost 0, with 4 bases in between. The germline gives CDR1 MNHEY, CDR2 SMNVEV (reference sequence). CDR3 loop: CASSTNQETQYF. Here the CDR3 DNA reads TGTGCCAGCAGTACCAACCAAGAGACCCAGTACTTC.

As to this clonotype: A read error may explain this, as a much larger clone is one base away. This rearrangement joins TRBV7-2 to TRBJ1-5; D is undetermined. Trimming took off 6 bases at V and 4 bases at J, with 10 bases between the two ends. CDR1 is SGHTA and CDR2 is FQGNSA in the germline V gene. The CDR3 is 13 residues long. The DNA of the CDR3 is TGTGCCAGCAGACTATACACTAATCAGCCCCAGCATTTT. It specifies CASRLYTNQPQHF.